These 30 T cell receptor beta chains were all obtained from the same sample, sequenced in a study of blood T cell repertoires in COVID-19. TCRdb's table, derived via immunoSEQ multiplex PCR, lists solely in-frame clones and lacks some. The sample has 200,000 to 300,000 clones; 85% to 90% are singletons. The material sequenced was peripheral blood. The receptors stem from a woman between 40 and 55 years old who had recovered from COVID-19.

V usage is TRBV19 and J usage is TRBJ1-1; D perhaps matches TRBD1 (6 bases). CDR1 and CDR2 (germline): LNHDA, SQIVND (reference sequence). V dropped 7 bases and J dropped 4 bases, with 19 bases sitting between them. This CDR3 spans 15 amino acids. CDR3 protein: CASTKGGGVGTEAFF. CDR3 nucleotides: TGTGCCAGTACCAAAGGGGGAGGGGTGGGCACTGAAGCTTTCTTT.

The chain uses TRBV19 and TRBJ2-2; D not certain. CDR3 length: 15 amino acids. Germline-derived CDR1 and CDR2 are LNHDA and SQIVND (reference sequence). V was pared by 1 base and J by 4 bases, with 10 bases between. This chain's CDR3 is CASSIGGKGTGELFF. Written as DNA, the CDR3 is TGTGCCAGTAGTATAGGCGGAAAAGGCACCGGGGAGCTGTTTTTT.

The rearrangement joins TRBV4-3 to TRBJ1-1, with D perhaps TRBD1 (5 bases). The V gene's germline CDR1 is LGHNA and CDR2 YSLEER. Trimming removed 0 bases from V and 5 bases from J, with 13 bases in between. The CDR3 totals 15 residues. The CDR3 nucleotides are TGCGCCAGCAGCCAAGATCCGAGGGGAGGGACTGAAGCTTTCTTT. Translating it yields CASSQDPRGGTEAFF.

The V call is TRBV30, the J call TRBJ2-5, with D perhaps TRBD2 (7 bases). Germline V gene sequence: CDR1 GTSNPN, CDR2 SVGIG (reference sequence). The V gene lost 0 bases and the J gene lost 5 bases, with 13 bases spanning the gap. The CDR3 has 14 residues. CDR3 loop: CAWSVGGAWETQYF. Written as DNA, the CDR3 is TGTGCCTGGAGTGTAGGGGGGGCGTGGGAGACCCAGTACTTC.

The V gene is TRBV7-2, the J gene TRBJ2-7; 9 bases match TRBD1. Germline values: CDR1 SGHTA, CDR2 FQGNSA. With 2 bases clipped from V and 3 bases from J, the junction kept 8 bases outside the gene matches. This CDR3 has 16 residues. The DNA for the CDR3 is TGTGCCAGCAGCTTACTACCGGGACAGGGTCTCTACGAGCAGTACTTC. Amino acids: CASSLLPGQGLYEQYF.

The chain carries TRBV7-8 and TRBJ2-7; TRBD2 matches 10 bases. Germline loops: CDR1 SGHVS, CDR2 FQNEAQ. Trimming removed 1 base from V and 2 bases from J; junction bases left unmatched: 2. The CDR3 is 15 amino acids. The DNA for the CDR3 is TGTGCCAGCAGCTTAGAGCTAGCGGGGGCCTACGAGCAGTACTTC. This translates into CASSLELAGAYEQYF.

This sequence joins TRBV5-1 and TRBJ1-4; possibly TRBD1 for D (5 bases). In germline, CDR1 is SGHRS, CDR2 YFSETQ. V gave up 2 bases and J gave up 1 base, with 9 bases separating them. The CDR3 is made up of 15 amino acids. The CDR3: CASSFFQGTNEKLFF. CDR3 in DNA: TGCGCCAGCAGCTTTTTCCAGGGAACTAATGAAAAACTGTTTTTT.

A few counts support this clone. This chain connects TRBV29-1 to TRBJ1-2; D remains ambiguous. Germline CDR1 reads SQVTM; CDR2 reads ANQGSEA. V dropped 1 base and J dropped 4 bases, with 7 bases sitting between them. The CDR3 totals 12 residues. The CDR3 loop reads CSVEAQIYGYTF. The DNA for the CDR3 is TGCAGCGTTGAAGCACAGATCTATGGCTACACCTTC.

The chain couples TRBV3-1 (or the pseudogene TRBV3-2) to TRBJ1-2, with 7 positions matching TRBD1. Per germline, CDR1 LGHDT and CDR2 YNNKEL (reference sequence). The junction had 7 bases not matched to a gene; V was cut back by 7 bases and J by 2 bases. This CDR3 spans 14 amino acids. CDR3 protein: CASTRTGTNYGYTF. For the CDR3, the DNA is TGTGCCAGCACAAGGACAGGCACCAACTATGGCTACACCTTC.

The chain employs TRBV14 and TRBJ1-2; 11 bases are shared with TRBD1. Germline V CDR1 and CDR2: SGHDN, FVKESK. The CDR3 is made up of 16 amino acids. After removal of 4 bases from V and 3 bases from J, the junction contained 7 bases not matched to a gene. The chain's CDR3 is CASSPRTGGGDYGYTF. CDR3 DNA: TGTGCCAGCAGCCCCCGGACAGGGGGCGGTGACTATGGCTACACCTTC.

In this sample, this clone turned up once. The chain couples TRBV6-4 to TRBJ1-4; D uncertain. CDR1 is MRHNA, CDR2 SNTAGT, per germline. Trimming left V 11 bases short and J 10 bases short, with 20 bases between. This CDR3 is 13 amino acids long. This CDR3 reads CADTFTGVGKLFF. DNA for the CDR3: TGTGCCGATACTTTCACCGGGGTTGGAAAACTGTTTTTT.

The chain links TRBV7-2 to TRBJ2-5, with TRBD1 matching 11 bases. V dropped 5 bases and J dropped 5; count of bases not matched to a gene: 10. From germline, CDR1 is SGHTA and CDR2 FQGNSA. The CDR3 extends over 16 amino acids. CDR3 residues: CASSLPDRGPRETQYF. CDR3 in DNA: TGTGCCAGCAGCCTTCCGGACAGGGGGCCGCGGGAGACCCAGTACTTC. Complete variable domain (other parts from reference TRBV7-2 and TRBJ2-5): GAGVSQSPSNKVTEKGKDVELRCDPISGHTALYWYRQSLGQGLEFLIYFQGNSAPDKSGLPSDRFSAERTGGSVSTLTIQRTQQEDSAVYLCASSLPDRGPRETQYFGPGTRLLVL.

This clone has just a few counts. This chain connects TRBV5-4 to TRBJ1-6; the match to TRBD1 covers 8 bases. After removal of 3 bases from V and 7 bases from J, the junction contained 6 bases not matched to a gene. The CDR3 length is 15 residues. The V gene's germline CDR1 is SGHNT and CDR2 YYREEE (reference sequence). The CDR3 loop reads CASSSPTGDNSPLHF. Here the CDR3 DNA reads TGTGCCAGCAGCTCACCGACAGGGGACAATTCACCCCTCCACTTT.

This CDR3 reads CASIDRPRQNTEAFF. As DNA, the CDR3 is TGTGCCAGTATCGACAGACCCCGACAGAACACTGAAGCTTTCTTT. The chain carries TRBV19 and TRBJ1-1; tentative D call: TRBD1 (5 bases). Germline CDR1 and CDR2: LNHDA and SQIVND (reference sequence). This CDR3 is 15 amino acids long. V lost 7 bases to trimming and J lost 1 base, with 16 bases between them.

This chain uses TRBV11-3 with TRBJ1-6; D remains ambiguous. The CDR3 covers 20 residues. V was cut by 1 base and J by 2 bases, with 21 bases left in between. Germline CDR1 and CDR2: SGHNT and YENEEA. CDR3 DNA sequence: TGTGCCAGCAGCTTAGCCATCTCGGGGTCACAAGTACCCTATAATTCACCCCTCCACTTT. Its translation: CASSLAISGSQVPYNSPLHF. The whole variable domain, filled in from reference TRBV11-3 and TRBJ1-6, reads EAGVVQSPRYKIIEKKQPVAFWCNPISGHNTLYWYLQNLGQGPELLIRYENEEAVDDSQLPKDRFSAERLKGVDSTLKIQPAELGDSAVYLCASSLAISGSQVPYNSPLHFGNGTRLTVT.

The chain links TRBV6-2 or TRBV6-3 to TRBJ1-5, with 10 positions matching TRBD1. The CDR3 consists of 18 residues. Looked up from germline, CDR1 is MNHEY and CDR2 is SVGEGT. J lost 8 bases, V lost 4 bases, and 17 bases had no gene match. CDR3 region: CASSFRDRGSEVGEPQHF. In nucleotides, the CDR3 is TGTGCCAGCAGTTTCCGGGACAGGGGATCGGAGGTGGGCGAGCCCCAGCATTTT.

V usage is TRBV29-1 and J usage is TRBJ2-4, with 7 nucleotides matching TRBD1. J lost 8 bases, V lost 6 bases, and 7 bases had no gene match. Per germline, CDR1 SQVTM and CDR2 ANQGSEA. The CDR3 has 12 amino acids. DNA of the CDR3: TGCAGCGTCTCAGGGGGTGAGGACATTCAGTACTTC. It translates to CSVSGGEDIQYF. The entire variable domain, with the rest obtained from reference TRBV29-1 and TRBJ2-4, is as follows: SAVISQKPSRDICQRGTSLTIQCQVDSQVTMMFWYRQQPGQSLTLIATANQGSEATYESGFVIDKFPISRPNLTFSTLTVSNMSPEDSSIYLCSVSGGEDIQYFGAGTRLSVL.

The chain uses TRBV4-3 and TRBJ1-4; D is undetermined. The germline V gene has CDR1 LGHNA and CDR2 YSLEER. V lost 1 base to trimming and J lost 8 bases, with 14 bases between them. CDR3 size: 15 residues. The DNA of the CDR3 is TGCGCCAGCAGCCAAGGAGTGGCTAGACGGGAAAAACTGTTTTTT. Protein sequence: CASSQGVARREKLFF.

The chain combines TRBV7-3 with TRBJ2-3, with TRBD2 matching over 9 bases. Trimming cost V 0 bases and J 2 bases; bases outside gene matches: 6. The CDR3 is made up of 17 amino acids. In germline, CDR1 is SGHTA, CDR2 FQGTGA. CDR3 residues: CASSLTGASGVTDTQYF. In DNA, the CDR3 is TGTGCCAGCAGCTTAACTGGGGCTAGCGGGGTCACAGATACGCAGTATTTT.

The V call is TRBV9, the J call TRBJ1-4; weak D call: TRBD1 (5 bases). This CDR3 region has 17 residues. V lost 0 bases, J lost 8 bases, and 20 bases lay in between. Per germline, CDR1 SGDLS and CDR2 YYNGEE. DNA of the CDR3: TGTGCCAGCAGCGTAGTTGGGCAGGGCGCGAGTGGGGAAAAACTGTTTTTT. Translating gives CASSVVGQGASGEKLFF.

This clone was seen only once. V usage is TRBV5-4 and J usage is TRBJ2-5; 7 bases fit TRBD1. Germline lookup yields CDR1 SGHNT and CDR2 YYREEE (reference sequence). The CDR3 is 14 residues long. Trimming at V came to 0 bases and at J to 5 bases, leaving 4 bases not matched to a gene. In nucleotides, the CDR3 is TGTGCCAGCAGCTTGGAGGGGGCCGGGGAGACCCAGTACTTC. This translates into CASSLEGAGETQYF.

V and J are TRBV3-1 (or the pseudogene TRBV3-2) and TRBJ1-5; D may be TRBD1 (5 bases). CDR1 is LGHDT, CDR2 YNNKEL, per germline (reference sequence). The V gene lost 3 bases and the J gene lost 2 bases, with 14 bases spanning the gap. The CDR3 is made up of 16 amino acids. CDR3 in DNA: TGTGCCAGCAGCCAGGGGTCCGGGACTCGCAATCAGCCCCAGCATTTT. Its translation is CASSQGSGTRNQPQHF.

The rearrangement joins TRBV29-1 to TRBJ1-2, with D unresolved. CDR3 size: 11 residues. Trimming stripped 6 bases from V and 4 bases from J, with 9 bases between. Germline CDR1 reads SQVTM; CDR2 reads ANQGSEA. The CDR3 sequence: CSVHSGYGYTF. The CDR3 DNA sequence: TGCAGCGTCCATTCCGGCTATGGCTACACCTTC.

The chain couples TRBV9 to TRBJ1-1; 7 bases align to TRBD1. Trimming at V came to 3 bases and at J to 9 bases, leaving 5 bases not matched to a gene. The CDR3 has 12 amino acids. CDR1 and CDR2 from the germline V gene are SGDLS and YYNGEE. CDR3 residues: CASSATGEKAFF. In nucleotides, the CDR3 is TGTGCCAGCAGCGCCACAGGGGAGAAAGCTTTCTTT.

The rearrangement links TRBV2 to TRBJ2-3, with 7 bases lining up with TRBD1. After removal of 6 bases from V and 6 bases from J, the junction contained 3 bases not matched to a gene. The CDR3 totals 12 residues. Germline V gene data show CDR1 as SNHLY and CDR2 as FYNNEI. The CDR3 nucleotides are TGTGCCAGCAGCACAGGGGCGGATACGCAGTATTTT. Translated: CASSTGADTQYF.

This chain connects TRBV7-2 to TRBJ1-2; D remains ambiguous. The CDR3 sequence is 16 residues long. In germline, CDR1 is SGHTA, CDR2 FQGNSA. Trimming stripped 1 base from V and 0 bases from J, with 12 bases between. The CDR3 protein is CASSLVVRLTNYGYTF. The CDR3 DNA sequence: TGTGCCAGCAGCTTAGTCGTCCGTCTTACTAACTATGGCTACACCTTC. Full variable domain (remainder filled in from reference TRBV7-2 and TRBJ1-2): GAGVSQSPSNKVTEKGKDVELRCDPISGHTALYWYRQSLGQGLEFLIYFQGNSAPDKSGLPSDRFSAERTGGSVSTLTIQRTQQEDSAVYLCASSLVVRLTNYGYTFGSGTRLTVV.

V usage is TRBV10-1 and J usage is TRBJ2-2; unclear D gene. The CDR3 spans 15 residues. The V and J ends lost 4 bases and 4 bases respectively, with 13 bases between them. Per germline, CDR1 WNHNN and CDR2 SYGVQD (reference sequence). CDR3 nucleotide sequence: TGCGCCAGCAGTGGTTCTAGAGCTCTCACCGGGGAGCTGTTTTTT. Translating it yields CASSGSRALTGELFF.

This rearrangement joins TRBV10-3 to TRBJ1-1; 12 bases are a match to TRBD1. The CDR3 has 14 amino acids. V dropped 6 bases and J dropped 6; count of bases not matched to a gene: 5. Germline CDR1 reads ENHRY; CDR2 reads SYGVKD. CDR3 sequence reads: CAISGTGGRAEAFF. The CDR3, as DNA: TGTGCCATCAGCGGGACAGGGGGCAGGGCTGAAGCTTTCTTT.

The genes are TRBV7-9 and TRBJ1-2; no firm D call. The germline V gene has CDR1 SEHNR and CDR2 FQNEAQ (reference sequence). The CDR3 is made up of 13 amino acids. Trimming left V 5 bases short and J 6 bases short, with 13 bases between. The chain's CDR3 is CASSTSRFHGYTF. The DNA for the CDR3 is TGTGCCAGCAGCACTTCCCGGTTTCATGGCTACACCTTC.

Written as DNA, the CDR3 is TGCAGCGTTACGACAGGGGCAGATACGCAGTATTTT. This encodes CSVTTGADTQYF. The chain has TRBV29-1 and TRBJ2-3; 8 bases agree with TRBD1. J lost 4 bases, V lost 5 bases, and 2 bases had no gene match. This CDR3 is built from 12 residues. Germline CDR1 SQVTM, CDR2 ANQGSEA.